The clone carrying this T cell receptor (beta chain) came up many times. The target antigen is unknown. TCRdb recomputed calls from the 5' RACE reads with MiXCR, one row per CDR3 protein. Of about 690,000 distinct CDR3 sequences listed, roughly 20% are singletons. The data derive from a study of identical twins. V lost 3 bases and J 0 bases, leaving 12 bases between the germline ends. Germline V gives CDR1 SGHRS, CDR2 YFSETQ. The CDR3 sequence is 15 residues long. Study conclusions and caveats: Out-of-frame TCR alpha sharing observed in monozygotic twins exceeded model estimates. Abundant beta clonotypes from cord blood bore fewer insertions; memory repertoires lacked this pattern.

The same sample was also studied in work on T cells expressing NK-cell markers. According to that study: Repertoire data for TCR beta were derived from sorted T cells (CD3+CD56+NKG2C+, CD3+CD56+NKG2C- and CD3+CD56-NKG2C+). Seven of the eight sequenced donors were HCMV-seropositive; one was seronegative.

This sequence joins TRBV5-1 and TRBJ2-5; possibly TRBD1 for D (5 bases). The sample was PBMCs. This receptor was taken from a woman aged 18-29 years in good health. The DNA of the CDR3 is TGCGCCAGCAGCTCAGGACACATTTACCAAGAGACCCAGTACTTC. Protein: CASSSGHIYQETQYF.